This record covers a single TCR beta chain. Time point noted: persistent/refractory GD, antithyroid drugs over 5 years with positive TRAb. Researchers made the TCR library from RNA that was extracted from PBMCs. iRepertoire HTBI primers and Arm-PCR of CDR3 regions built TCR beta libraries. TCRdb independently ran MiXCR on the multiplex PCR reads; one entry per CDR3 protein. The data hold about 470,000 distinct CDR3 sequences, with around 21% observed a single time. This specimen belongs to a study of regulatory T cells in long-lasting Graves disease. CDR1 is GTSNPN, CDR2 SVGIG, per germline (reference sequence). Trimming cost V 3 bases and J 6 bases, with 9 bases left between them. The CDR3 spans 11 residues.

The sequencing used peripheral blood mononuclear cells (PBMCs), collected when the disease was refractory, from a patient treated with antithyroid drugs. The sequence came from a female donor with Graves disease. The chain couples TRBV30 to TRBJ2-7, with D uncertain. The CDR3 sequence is CAWSVTGEQYF. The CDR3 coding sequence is TGTGCCTGGAGCGTAACGGGCGAGCAGTACTTC.